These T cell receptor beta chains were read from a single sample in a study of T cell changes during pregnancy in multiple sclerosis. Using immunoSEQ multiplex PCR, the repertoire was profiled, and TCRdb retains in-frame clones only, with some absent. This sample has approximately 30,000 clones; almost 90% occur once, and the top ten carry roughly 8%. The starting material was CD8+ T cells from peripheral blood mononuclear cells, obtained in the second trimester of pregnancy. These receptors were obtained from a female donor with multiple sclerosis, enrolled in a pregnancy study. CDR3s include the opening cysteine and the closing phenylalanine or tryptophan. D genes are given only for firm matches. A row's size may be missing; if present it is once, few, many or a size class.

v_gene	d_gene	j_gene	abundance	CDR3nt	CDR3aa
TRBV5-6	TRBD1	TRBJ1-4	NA	TGTGCCAGCAGCCCAGCCGGGACAGGTGGTAATGAAAAACTGTTTTTT	CASSPAGTGGNEKLFF
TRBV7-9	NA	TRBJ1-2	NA	TGTGCCAGCAGCTTAGCGAAAGGAGGGGCTGACTATGGCTACACCTTC	CASSLAKGGADYGYTF
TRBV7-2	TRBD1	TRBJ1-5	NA	TGTGCCAGCAGCTGGGGACAGGAACCGCCCCAGCATTTT	CASSWGQEPPQHF
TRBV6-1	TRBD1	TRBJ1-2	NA	TGTGCCAGCAGTGGAATCGGAGAAGACAGGGCCTATGGCTACACCTTC	CASSGIGEDRAYGYTF
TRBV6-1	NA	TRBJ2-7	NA	TGTGCCAGCAGTGAACCGGACGGGGCCTACGAGCAGTACTTC	CASSEPDGAYEQYF
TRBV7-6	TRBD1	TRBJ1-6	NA	TGTGCCAGCAGCTTAGGCACACAGGGGCTAGGGTCACCCCTCCACTTT	CASSLGTQGLGSPLHF
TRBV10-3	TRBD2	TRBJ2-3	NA	TGTGCCATCAGTGCCGGGACTAGCGGGGGGACAGATACGCAGTATTTT	CAISAGTSGGTDTQYF
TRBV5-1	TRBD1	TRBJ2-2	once	TGCGCCAGCAGCCCGCGGACAGGGAACGTTGGCACCGGGGAGCTGTTTTTT	CASSPRTGNVGTGELFF
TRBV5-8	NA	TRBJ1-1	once	TGTGCCAGCAGCTTGATTTGGATAAGGAGGACTGAAGCTTTCTTT	CASSLIWIRRTEAFF
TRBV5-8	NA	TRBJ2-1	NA	TGTGCCAGCAGCTTGGGCCGGGTCGAGCAGTTCTTC	CASSLGRVEQFF